This T cell receptor beta chain is drawn from a study of cytomegalovirus exposure and HLA in healthy donors. Study-level findings and limits: Presence/absence analyses rested on an assumption that sequencing depth was roughly uniform across donors.

Only a few counts were recorded for this clone. Its matching antigen is unknown. Germline-derived CDR1 and CDR2 are MDHEN and SYDVKM. V was trimmed by 2 bases and J by 4 bases, leaving 8 bases between them. The CDR3 contains 13 residues. This PCR relied on a set of 60 Vbeta primers and 13 Jbeta primers. The assay was immunoSEQ multiplex PCR, and TCRdb's table has in-frame clones only and misses some. Of about 120,000 clones listed, around four fifths were seen once; the top ten hold 0.95% to 1.1%. The receptor was isolated from a human donor in good health. The sample consisted of PBMCs. This chain uses TRBV28 with TRBJ1-1; D uncertain. The CDR3 DNA follows: TGTGCCAGCAGTTTACTCGAGTCCACTGAAGCTTTCTTT. It translates to CASSLLESTEAFF.